A single sample is the source of the 31 T cell receptor beta chains below, sequenced in a study of human versus mouse CDR3 diversity and MHC coevolution. Libraries were prepared by immunoSEQ multiplex PCR; TCRdb keeps only in-frame clonotypes and omits some of them. In the table there are some 80,000 clones, 92% of which are singletons. Material for sequencing was naive CD4+ T cells from blood. Stated subset: CD45RO-negative CD62L-positive naive CD4 T cells. These receptors originate from a person between 25 and 69 years old in good health.

The chain employs TRBV7-4 and TRBJ1-3; possible D gene TRBD1, 5 bases. Germline CDR1 reads SGHVT; CDR2 reads SQSDAQ. The CDR3 covers 15 residues. Trimming shortened V by 6 bases and J by 1 base, and 13 bases separated the two germline ends. The CDR3 spells CASRLNTGSGNTIYF. In DNA form, the CDR3 reads TGTGCCAGCAGGCTAAACACAGGATCTGGAAACACCATATATTTT.

This sequence joins TRBV19 and TRBJ2-1; maybe TRBD2 (5 bases). This CDR3 has 14 residues. Germline V gene lookup returns CDR1 LNHDA and CDR2 SQIVND (reference sequence). V lost 5 bases and J lost 4, with 12 bases in between. The CDR3 loop is CASSHREIYNEQFF. In DNA form, the CDR3 reads TGTGCCAGTAGTCACCGGGAAATTTACAATGAGCAGTTCTTC. The full variable domain, with the rest looked up from reference TRBV19 and TRBJ2-1, is DGGITQSPKYLFRKEGQNVTLSCEQNLNHDAMYWYRQDPGQGLRLIYYSQIVNDFQKGDIAEGYSVSREKKESFPLTVTSAQKNPTAFYLCASSHREIYNEQFFGPGTRLTVL.

This clone was seen a few times. The chain recombines TRBV7-8 with TRBJ1-3; D may be TRBD1 (5 bases). Germline CDR1 is SGHVS and CDR2 is FQNEAQ. V was trimmed by 3 bases and J by 0 bases, leaving 9 bases between them. This CDR3 comprises 15 residues. Here the CDR3 reads CASSLWGDSGNTIYF. Written as DNA, the CDR3 is TGTGCCAGCAGCTTGTGGGGGGACTCTGGAAACACCATATATTTT.

In nucleotides, the CDR3 is TGCAGCGTCGTGACTAGTCTAGCCAAAAACATTCAGTACTTC. Residues: CSVVTSLAKNIQYF. V is TRBV29-1 and J is TRBJ2-4; tentatively, D is TRBD2 (6 bases). The CDR3 is 14 amino acids. CDR1 SQVTM and CDR2 ANQGSEA come from the germline V gene. Trimming cost V 6 bases and J 0 bases, with 12 bases left between them.

This chain joins TRBV12-5 and TRBJ2-4; a weak D match, TRBD1 (5 bases). V lost 0 bases and J lost 0, with 12 bases in between. CDR3 length: 17 residues. Germline V gene data show CDR1 as LGHNT and CDR2 as FRNRAP. CDR3 loop: CASGLVQASLAKNIQYF. The CDR3 bases are TGTGCTAGTGGTTTGGTACAGGCTAGTCTAGCCAAAAACATTCAGTACTTC. Full variable domain (missing parts from reference TRBV12-5 and TRBJ2-4): DARVTQTPRHKVTEMGQEVTMRCQPILGHNTVFWYRQTMMQGLELLAYFRNRAPLDDSGMPKDRFSAEMPDATLATLKIQPSEPRDSAVYFCASGLVQASLAKNIQYFGAGTRLSVL.

The chain couples TRBV27 to TRBJ2-5; TRBD1 might be the D (6 bases). Gene TRBJ2-7 matches the end of the DNA better, so the J call may be wrong. The CDR3 loop spans 16 amino acids. The germline gives CDR1 MNHEY, CDR2 SMNVEV (reference sequence). DNA for the CDR3: TGTGCCAGCAGTTTTTCCGGGACAACTCTCTCCTACGAGCAGTACTTC. Encoded protein: CASSFSGTTLSYEQYF.

The chain has TRBV29-1 and TRBJ1-2, with 8 positions matching TRBD1. The CDR3 is made up of 14 amino acids. Germline V lookup: CDR1 SQVTM, CDR2 ANQGSEA. The V segment lost 6 bases and the J segment 6 bases; nucleotides outside the gene matches: 12. The CDR3 bases are TGCAGCGTCCGGACAGGGAGGTTTAGTGATGGCTACACCTTC. This codes for CSVRTGRFSDGYTF.

V is TRBV6-6 and J is TRBJ2-7; TRBD1 agrees at 9 bases. This CDR3 is 16 amino acids long. The ends lost 4 bases at V and 2 bases at J; junction bases unmatched: 9. The germline V gene encodes CDR1 MNHNY and CDR2 SVGAGI (reference sequence). The CDR3 reads CASSSGTGRTTYEQYF. CDR3 DNA sequence: TGTGCCAGCAGTTCCGGGACAGGGCGAACCACCTACGAGCAGTACTTC.

The rearrangement uses TRBV7-9 and TRBJ2-7; maybe TRBD1 (5 bases). The V gene lost 2 bases and the J gene lost 6 bases, with 14 bases spanning the gap. The CDR3 covers 14 residues. CDR1 is SEHNR and CDR2 is FQNEAQ in the germline V gene (reference sequence). The CDR3 region is CASSLSVQGTEQYF. CDR3 sequence (DNA): TGTGCCAGCAGCTTATCGGTCCAGGGCACCGAGCAGTACTTC.

This rearrangement joins TRBV5-5 to TRBJ2-5; D is possibly TRBD1 (5 bases). The germline V and J ends were trimmed by 0 bases and 5 bases, with 8 bases remaining between them. Germline CDR1 is SGHKS and CDR2 is YYEKEE (reference sequence). The CDR3 runs 13 residues. The CDR3 loop is CASSLVGHETQYF. CDR3 in DNA: TGTGCCAGCAGCTTGGTGGGGCACGAGACCCAGTACTTC.

V and J are TRBV19 and TRBJ2-5; possible D gene TRBD2, 5 bases. The closer fit of TRBJ2-7 to the DNA end suggests the J call may be wrong. The CDR3 is made up of 15 amino acids. CDR1 and CDR2 (germline): LNHDA, SQIVND (reference sequence). The CDR3 region is CASSIFRGKTYEQYF. The CDR3 nucleotides are TGTGCCAGTAGTATTTTCCGGGGAAAGACCTACGAGCAGTACTTC.

The chain carries TRBV25-1 and TRBJ1-6, with no clear D. This CDR3 has 15 amino acids. V was clipped by 3 bases and J by 9 bases, with 15 bases between them. The germline V gene has CDR1 MGHDK and CDR2 SYGVNS. CDR3 residues: CASSDWGDVASPLHF. CDR3 nucleotide sequence: TGTGCCAGCAGTGATTGGGGAGACGTCGCTTCACCCCTCCACTTT.

The rearrangement links TRBV28 to TRBJ1-2; 12 positions match TRBD1. The CDR3 runs to 16 residues. V lost 7 bases, J lost 6 bases, and 12 bases stayed unmatched. Germline V gene data show CDR1 as MDHEN and CDR2 as SYDVKM. The CDR3 reads CASTLGQGAGFNGYTF. The DNA for the CDR3 is TGTGCCAGCACATTGGGACAGGGGGCAGGGTTTAATGGCTACACCTTC.

The rearrangement uses TRBV7-9 and TRBJ1-2; TRBD1 aligns across 10 bases. CDR1 is SEHNR and CDR2 is FQNEAQ in the germline V gene (reference sequence). With 5 bases clipped from V and 3 bases from J, the junction kept 12 bases outside the gene matches. The CDR3 is made up of 17 amino acids. The CDR3 DNA reads as TGTGCCAGCAGCCAAAGGACAGGGGGAGAAACAGACTATGGCTACACCTTC. Translated, it gives CASSQRTGGETDYGYTF.

The J gene is TRBJ1-2, the V gene TRBV11-2; 9 nucleotides agree with TRBD1. CDR3 length: 15 residues. V gave up 2 bases and J gave up 8 bases; unmatched junction bases: 9. Germline V CDR1 and CDR2: SGHAT, FQNNGV. The CDR3 nucleotides read TGTGCCAGCAGCTTAAACACGGGACAGGGCGGCGGCTACACCTTC. As protein: CASSLNTGQGGGYTF.

V gene TRBV7-3 combines with J gene TRBJ2-5; the D is unclear. The V end was cut by 1 base, the J end by 3 bases, with 6 bases between. CDR3 length: 13 amino acids. Looked up from germline, CDR1 is SGHTA and CDR2 is FQGTGA. Written as DNA, the CDR3 is TGTGCCAGCAGCTTAAGTCTAAAAGAGACCCAGTACTTC. It translates to CASSLSLKETQYF.

V usage is TRBV18 and J usage is TRBJ2-3; 9 bases match TRBD2. The CDR3 is 16 residues long. Germline CDR1 KGHSH, CDR2 LQKENI. V trimming: 3 bases; J trimming: 0 bases; junction bases outside the gene matches: 4. CDR3 amino acids: CASSPLTSGSTDTQYF. CDR3 nucleotide sequence: TGTGCCAGCTCACCTCTGACTAGCGGCAGCACAGATACGCAGTATTTT.

The chain links TRBV27 to TRBJ1-1; 8 bases are a match to TRBD1. V lost 3 bases to trimming and J lost 1 base; unmatched junction nucleotides: 1. Germline CDR1 is MNHEY and CDR2 is SMNVEV (reference sequence). The CDR3 contains 14 residues. This CDR3 reads CASSLGTGNTEAFF. For the CDR3, the DNA is TGTGCCAGCAGTTTGGGGACAGGGAACACTGAAGCTTTCTTT.

V is TRBV28 and J is TRBJ2-7; TRBD2 agrees at 7 bases. This CDR3 comprises 14 residues. Germline assignment: CDR1 MDHEN and CDR2 SYDVKM. Losses at the gene ends were 4 bases for V and 3 bases for J; bases not matched to a gene: 6. CDR3 residues: CASSWVGGDYEQYF. The CDR3 nucleotides are TGTGCCAGCAGTTGGGTGGGGGGGGACTACGAGCAGTACTTC. Variable domain in full (rest from reference TRBV28 and TRBJ2-7): DVKVTQSSRYLVKRTGEKVFLECVQDMDHENMFWYRQDPGLGLRLIYFSYDVKMKEKGDIPEGYSVSREKKERFSLILESASTNQTSMYLCASSWVGGDYEQYFGPGTRLTVT.

V usage is TRBV6-4 and J usage is TRBJ2-7; D might be TRBD1 (5 bases). This CDR3 region has 14 residues. Germline-derived CDR1 and CDR2 are MRHNA and SNTAGT. Trimming pared 8 bases from V and 4 bases from J, leaving 18 bases between. The CDR3, as DNA: TGTGCCAGCCACGAACGCTCAGGGTTTTACGAGCAGTACTTC. Protein product: CASHERSGFYEQYF.

V gene TRBV6-4 combines with J gene TRBJ2-3; 13 nucleotides line up with TRBD2. V lost 6 bases, J lost 6 bases, and 12 bases stayed unmatched. The germline gives CDR1 MRHNA, CDR2 SNTAGT. The CDR3 extends over 17 amino acids. CDR3 region: CASSLKLAGGRLDTQYF. The DNA of the CDR3 is TGTGCCAGCAGCCTAAAACTAGCGGGAGGGCGGTTGGATACGCAGTATTTT.

The genes are TRBV29-1 and TRBJ1-2; 7 bases match TRBD1. The CDR3 covers 15 residues. V shed 0 bases and J 1 base; nucleotides not matched to a gene: 5. Germline assignment: CDR1 SQVTM and CDR2 ANQGSEA. The CDR3 DNA sequence: TGCAGCGTTGAAGATCAGGGACAGAGTAACTATGGCTACACCTTC. Translating it yields CSVEDQGQSNYGYTF.

This chain uses TRBV7-9 with TRBJ2-7; 8 bases line up with TRBD2. CDR1 SEHNR and CDR2 FQNEAQ come from the germline V gene (reference sequence). This CDR3 is 14 amino acids long. Trimming cost V 5 bases and J 3 bases; bases outside gene matches: 6. The CDR3 protein is CASSPHSGDYEQYF. The CDR3 nucleotides are TGTGCCAGCAGCCCCCATAGCGGGGACTACGAGCAGTACTTC.

V usage is TRBV12-5 and J usage is TRBJ2-2; 7 nucleotides agree with TRBD1. With 0 bases clipped from V and 6 bases from J, the junction kept 4 bases outside the gene matches. There are 15 residues in the CDR3. Germline CDR1 reads LGHNT; CDR2 reads FRNRAP. The CDR3 DNA reads as TGTGCTAGTGGTTTGGTAGGCAGGGGGTCCGGGGAGCTGTTTTTT. Amino acids: CASGLVGRGSGELFF.

V and J are TRBV30 and TRBJ1-3; D is possibly TRBD1 (6 bases). The CDR3 contains 15 residues. The V gene lost 2 bases and the J gene lost 4 bases, with 15 bases spanning the gap. Germline assignment: CDR1 GTSNPN and CDR2 SVGIG (reference sequence). CDR3 in amino acids: CAWSRGGSSGNTIYF. CDR3 nucleotides: TGTGCCTGGAGTAGGGGGGGCTCCTCCGGAAACACCATATATTTT.

The J gene is TRBJ1-1, the V gene TRBV19; 7 bases are a match to TRBD1. With 3 bases clipped from V and 8 bases from J, the junction kept 12 bases outside the gene matches. This CDR3 has 15 amino acids. Germline V gene sequence: CDR1 LNHDA, CDR2 SQIVND (reference sequence). The CDR3 DNA follows: TGTGCCAGTAGTATCGGCGGACAGGCCTTGAAAGAAGCTTTCTTT. This gives the protein CASSIGGQALKEAFF.

This clone was counted a single time. The chain links TRBV27 to TRBJ2-5; D may be TRBD1 (6 bases). Germline CDR1 is MNHEY and CDR2 is SMNVEV (reference sequence). The V end was cut by 6 bases, the J end by 4 bases, with 12 bases between. The CDR3 loop spans 13 amino acids. For the CDR3, the DNA is TGTGCCAGCAGCCCTCGAGGGGGAGAGACCCAGTACTTC. This codes for CASSPRGGETQYF.

The V gene is TRBV7-9, the J gene TRBJ1-3, with D possibly matching TRBD1 (6 bases). The germline V gene encodes CDR1 SEHNR and CDR2 FQNEAQ (reference sequence). The length of the CDR3 is 14 residues. V was pared by 1 base and J by 7 bases, with 11 bases between. The CDR3 here is CASSLDRESNTIYF. In DNA, the CDR3 is TGTGCCAGCAGCTTAGACAGGGAAAGCAACACCATATATTTT.

The J gene is TRBJ1-6, the V gene TRBV6-1, with D possibly matching TRBD1 (6 bases). CDR3 length equals 20 residues. V was clipped by 1 base and J by 10 bases, with 29 bases between them. The V gene's germline CDR1 is MNHNS and CDR2 SASEGT. The CDR3 DNA reads TGTGCCAGCAGTGAAGGCGAGGTTGCTATCCTTACAGGGACGAGGTCACCCCTCCACTTT. Translated, it gives CASSEGEVAILTGTRSPLHF.

The J gene is TRBJ2-7, the V gene TRBV4-1; weak D call: TRBD2 (5 bases). Germline-derived CDR1 and CDR2 are MGHRA and YSYEKL. Trimming stripped 0 bases from V and 6 bases from J, with 9 bases between. The CDR3 loop spans 13 amino acids. The CDR3 coding sequence is TGCGCCAGCAGCCAAGATCGAGGGTTCGAGCAGTACTTC. Translation gives CASSQDRGFEQYF.

This clone was found once. The chain joins TRBV7-2 to TRBJ2-1; 15 nucleotides line up with TRBD2. Germline trimming cut 8 bases from V and 10 bases from J; bases unmatched to any gene: 12. This CDR3 is built from 16 residues. Germline V gene sequence: CDR1 SGHTA, CDR2 FQGNSA. Here the CDR3 reads CASGIGGLAGGYEQFF. CDR3 sequence (DNA): TGTGCCAGCGGAATAGGTGGACTAGCGGGGGGGTACGAGCAGTTCTTC.